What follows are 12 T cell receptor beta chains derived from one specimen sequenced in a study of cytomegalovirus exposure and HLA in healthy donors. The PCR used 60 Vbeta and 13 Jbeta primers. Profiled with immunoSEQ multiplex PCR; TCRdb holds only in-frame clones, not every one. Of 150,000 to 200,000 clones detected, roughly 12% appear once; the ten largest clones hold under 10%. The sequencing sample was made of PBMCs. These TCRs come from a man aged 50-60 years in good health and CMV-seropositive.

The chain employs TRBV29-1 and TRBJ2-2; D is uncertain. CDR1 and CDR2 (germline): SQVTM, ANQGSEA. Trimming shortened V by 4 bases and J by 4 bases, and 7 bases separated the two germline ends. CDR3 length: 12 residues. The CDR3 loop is CSVGTATGELFF. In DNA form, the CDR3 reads TGCAGCGTTGGAACAGCCACCGGGGAGCTGTTTTTT.

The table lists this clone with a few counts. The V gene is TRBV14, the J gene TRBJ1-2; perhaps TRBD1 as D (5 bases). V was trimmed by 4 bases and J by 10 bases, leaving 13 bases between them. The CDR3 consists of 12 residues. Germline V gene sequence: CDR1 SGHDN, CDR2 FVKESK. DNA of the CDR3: TGTGCCAGCAGCCCGGGGGGTATTGTCTACACCTTC. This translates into CASSPGGIVYTF.

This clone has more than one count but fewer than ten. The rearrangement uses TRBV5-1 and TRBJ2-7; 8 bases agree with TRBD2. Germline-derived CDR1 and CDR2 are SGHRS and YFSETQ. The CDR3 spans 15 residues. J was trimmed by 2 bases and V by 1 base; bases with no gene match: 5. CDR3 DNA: TGCGCCAGCAGCTTGTACGCGGGGGGAACCTACGAGCAGTACTTC. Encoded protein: CASSLYAGGTYEQYF.

The CDR3 protein is CASSLQGRGADTQYF. The CDR3 DNA follows: TGTGCCAGCAGCTTACAGGGCAGGGGGGCAGATACGCAGTATTTT. The chain joins TRBV7-9 to TRBJ2-3; weak D call: TRBD1 (7 bases). Germline V lookup: CDR1 SEHNR, CDR2 FQNEAQ (reference sequence). Trimming took off 2 bases at V and 4 bases at J, with 13 bases between the two ends. This CDR3 is 15 amino acids long.

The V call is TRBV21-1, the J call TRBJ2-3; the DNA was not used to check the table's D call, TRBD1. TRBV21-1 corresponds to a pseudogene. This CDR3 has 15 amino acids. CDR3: CASSPDRGRTDTQYF. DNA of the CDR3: TGTGCCAGCAGCCCTGACAGGGGAAGGACAGATACGCAGTATTTT.

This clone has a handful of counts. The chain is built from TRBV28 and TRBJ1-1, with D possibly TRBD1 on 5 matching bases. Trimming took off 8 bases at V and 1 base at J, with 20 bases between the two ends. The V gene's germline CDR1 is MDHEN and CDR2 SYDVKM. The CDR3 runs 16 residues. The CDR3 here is CASPSSGMVGNTEAFF. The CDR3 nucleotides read TGTGCCAGCCCAAGCTCAGGGATGGTTGGGAACACTGAAGCTTTCTTT.

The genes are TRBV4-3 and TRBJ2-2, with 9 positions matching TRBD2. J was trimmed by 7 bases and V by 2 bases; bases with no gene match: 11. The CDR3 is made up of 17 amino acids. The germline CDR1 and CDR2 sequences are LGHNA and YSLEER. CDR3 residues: CASSQSTKRGVFGELFF. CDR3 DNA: TGCGCCAGCAGCCAATCCACTAAGCGGGGGGTCTTCGGGGAGCTGTTTTTT.

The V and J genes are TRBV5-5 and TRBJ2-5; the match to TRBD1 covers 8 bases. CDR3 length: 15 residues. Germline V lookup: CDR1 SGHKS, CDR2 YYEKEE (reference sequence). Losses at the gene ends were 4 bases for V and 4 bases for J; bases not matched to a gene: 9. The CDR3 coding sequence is TGTGCCAGCAGCGCCGGACAGGGTAGGGCAGAGACCCAGTACTTC. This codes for CASSAGQGRAETQYF.

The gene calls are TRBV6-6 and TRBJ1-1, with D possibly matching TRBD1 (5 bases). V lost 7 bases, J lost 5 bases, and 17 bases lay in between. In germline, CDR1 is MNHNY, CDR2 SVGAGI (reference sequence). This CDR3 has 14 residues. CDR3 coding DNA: TGTGCCAGCATCTCTCGGGGGGGAGGAACTGAAGCTTTCTTT. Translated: CASISRGGGTEAFF.

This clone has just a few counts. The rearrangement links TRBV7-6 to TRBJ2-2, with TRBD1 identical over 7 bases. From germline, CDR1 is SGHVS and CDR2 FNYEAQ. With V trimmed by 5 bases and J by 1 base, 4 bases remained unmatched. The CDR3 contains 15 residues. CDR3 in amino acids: CASSRQGVNTGELFF. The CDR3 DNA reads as TGTGCCAGCAGCCGACAGGGTGTGAACACCGGGGAGCTGTTTTTT.

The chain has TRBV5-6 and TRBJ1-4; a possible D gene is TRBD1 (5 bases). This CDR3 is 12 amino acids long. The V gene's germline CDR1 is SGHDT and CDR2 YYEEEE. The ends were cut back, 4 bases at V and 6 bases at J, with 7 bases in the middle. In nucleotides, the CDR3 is TGTGCCAGCAGCCTGACAGATGAAAAACTGTTTTTT. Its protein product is CASSLTDEKLFF.

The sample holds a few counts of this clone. CDR3 DNA: TGCAGCGGGGCGAACACTGAAGCTTTCTTT. Translating gives CSGANTEAFF. V is TRBV29-1 and J is TRBJ1-1; D is undetermined. The CDR3 consists of 10 residues. Deletions cut 7 bases from V and 1 base from J, with 4 bases between. Per germline, CDR1 SQVTM and CDR2 ANQGSEA.